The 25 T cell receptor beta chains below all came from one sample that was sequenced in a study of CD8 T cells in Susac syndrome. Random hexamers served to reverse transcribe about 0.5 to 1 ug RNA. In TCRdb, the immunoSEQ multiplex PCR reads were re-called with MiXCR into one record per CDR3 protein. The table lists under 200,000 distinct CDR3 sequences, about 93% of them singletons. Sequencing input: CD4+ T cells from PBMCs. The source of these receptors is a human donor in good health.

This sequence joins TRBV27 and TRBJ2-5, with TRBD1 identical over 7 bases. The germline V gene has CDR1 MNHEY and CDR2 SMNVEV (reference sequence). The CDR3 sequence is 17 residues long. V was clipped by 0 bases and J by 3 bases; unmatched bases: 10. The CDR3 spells CASSLSMGGRGKETQYF. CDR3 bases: TGTGCCAGCAGTTTATCGATGGGTGGCAGGGGGAAAGAGACCCAGTACTTC.

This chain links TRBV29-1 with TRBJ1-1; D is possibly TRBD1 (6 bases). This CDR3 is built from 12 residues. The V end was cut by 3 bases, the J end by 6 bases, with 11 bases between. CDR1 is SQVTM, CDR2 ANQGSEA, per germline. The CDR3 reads CSVDRGRSEAFF. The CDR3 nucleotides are TGCAGCGTTGATCGGGGGCGATCTGAAGCTTTCTTT.

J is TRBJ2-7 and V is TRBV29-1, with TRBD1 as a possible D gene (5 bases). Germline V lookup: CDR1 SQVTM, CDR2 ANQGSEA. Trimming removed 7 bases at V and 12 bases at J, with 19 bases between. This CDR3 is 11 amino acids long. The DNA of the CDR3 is TGCAGCGCTGCCCAAGGCGGCAGGGCGTACTTC. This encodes CSAAQGGRAYF.

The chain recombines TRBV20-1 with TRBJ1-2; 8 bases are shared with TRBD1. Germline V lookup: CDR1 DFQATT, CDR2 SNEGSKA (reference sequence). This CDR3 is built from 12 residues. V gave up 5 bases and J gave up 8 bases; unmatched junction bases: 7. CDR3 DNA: TGCAGTGCTCCGGACAGGGTCGAGGGCTACACCTTC. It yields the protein CSAPDRVEGYTF.

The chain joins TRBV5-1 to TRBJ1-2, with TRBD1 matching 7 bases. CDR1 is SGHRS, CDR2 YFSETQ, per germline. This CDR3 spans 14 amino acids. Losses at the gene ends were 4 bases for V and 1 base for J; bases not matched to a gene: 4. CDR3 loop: CASSPGQSNYGYTF. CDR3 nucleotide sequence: TGCGCCAGCAGCCCGGGACAGAGTAACTATGGCTACACCTTC.

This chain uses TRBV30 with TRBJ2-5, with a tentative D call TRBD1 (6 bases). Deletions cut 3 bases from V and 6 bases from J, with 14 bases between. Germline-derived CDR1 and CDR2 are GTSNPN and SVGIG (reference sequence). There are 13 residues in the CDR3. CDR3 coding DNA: TGTGCCTGGAGAGCGGACAGCCTGAAGACCCAGTACTTC. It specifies CAWRADSLKTQYF.

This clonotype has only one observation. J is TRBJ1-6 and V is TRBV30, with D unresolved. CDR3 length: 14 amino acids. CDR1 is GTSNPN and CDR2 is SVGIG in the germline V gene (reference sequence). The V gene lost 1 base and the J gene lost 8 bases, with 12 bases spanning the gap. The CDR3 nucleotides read TGTGCCTGGAGTGAGCGGAGGCGGGATTCACCCCTCCACTTT. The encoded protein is CAWSERRRDSPLHF.

CDR3 coding DNA: TGTGCCTGGAGTGCCCGTATCACAGATACGCAGTATTTT. As protein: CAWSARITDTQYF. The chain employs TRBV30 and TRBJ2-3; D call uncertain. The CDR3 spans 13 residues. V lost 1 base and J lost 2, with 7 bases in between. In germline, CDR1 is GTSNPN, CDR2 SVGIG (reference sequence).

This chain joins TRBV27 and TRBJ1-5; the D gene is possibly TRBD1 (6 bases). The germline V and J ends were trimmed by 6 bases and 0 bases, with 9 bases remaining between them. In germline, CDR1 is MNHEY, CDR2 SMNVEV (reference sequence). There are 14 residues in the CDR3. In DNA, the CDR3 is TGTGCCAGCAGGGACAGCTATAGCAATCAGCCCCAGCATTTT. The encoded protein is CASRDSYSNQPQHF.

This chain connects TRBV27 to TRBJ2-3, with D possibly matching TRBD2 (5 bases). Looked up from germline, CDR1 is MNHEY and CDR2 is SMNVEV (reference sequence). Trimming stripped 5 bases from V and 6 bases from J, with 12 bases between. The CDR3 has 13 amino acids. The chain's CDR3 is CASSPQAADTQYF. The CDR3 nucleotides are TGTGCCAGCAGTCCTCAAGCGGCGGATACGCAGTATTTT.

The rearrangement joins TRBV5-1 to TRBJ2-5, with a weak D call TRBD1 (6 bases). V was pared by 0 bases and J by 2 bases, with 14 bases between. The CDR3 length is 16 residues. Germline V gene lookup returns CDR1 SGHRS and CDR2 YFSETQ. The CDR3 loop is CASSLGGRGPQETQYF. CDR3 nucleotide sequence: TGCGCCAGCAGCTTGGGAGGCAGGGGACCTCAAGAGACCCAGTACTTC. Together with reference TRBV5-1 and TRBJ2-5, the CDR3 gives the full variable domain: KAGVTQTPRYLIKTRGQQVTLSCSPISGHRSVSWYQQTPGQGLQFLFEYFSETQRNKGNFPGRFSGRQFSNSRSEMNVSTLELGDSALYLCASSLGGRGPQETQYFGPGTRLLVL.

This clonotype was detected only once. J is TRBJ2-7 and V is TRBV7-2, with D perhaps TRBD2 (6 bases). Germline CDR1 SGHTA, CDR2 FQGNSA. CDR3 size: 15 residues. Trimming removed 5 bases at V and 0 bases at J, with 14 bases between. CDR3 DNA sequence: TGTGCCAGCAGCCCCGGTGGGGGGAGCTCCTACGAGCAGTACTTC. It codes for CASSPGGGSSYEQYF.

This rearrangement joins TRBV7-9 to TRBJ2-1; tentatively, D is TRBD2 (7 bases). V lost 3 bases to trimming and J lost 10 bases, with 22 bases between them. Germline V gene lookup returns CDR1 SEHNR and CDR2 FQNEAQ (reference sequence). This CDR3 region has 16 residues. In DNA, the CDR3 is TGTGCCAGCAGCTTCTCCGATCAATTCAAGGGGGGGGAGCAGTTCTTC. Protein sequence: CASSFSDQFKGGEQFF.

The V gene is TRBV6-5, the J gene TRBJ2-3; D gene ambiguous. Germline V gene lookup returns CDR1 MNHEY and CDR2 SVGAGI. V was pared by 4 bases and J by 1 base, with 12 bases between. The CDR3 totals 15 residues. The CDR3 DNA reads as TGTGCCAGCAGTTTAGGCGGCAGAGGCACAGATACGCAGTATTTT. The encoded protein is CASSLGGRGTDTQYF.

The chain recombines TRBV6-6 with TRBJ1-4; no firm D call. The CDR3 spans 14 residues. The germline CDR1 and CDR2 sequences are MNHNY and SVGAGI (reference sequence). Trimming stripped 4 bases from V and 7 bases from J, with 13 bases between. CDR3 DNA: TGTGCCAGCAGTTCCCCAGTCAACAGTGAAAAACTGTTTTTT. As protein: CASSSPVNSEKLFF.

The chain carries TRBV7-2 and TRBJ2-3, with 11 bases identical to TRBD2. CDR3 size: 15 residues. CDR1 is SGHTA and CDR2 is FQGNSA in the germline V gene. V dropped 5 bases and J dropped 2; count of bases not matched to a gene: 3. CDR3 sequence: CASSMTSGATDTQYF. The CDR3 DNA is TGTGCCAGCAGCATGACTAGCGGGGCCACAGATACGCAGTATTTT. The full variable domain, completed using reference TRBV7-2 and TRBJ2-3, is GAGVSQSPSNKVTEKGKDVELRCDPISGHTALYWYRQSLGQGLEFLIYFQGNSAPDKSGLPSDRFSAERTGGSVSTLTIQRTQQEDSAVYLCASSMTSGATDTQYFGPGTRLTVL.

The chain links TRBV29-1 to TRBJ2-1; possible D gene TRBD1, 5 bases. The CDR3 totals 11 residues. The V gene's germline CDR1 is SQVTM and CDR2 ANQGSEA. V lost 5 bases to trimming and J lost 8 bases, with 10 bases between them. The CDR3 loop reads CSVRQWDEQFF. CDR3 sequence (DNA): TGCAGCGTTCGACAGTGGGATGAGCAGTTCTTC.

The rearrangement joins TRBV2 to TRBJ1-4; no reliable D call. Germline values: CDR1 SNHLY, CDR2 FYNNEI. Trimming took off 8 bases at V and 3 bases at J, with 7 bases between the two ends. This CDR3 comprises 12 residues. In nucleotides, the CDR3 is TGTGCCAGCGGGTATGCTAATGAAAAACTGTTTTTT. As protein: CASGYANEKLFF.

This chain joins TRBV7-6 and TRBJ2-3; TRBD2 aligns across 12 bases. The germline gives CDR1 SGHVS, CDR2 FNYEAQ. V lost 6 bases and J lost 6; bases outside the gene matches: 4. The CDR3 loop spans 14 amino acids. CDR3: CASRLTSGGDTQYF. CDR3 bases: TGTGCCAGCAGGCTTACTAGCGGGGGGGATACGCAGTATTTT. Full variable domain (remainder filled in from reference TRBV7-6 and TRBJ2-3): GAGVSQSPRYKVTKRGQDVALRCDPISGHVSLYWYRQALGQGPEFLTYFNYEAQQDKSGLPNDRFSAERPEGSISTLTIQRTEQRDSAMYRCASRLTSGGDTQYFGPGTRLTVL.

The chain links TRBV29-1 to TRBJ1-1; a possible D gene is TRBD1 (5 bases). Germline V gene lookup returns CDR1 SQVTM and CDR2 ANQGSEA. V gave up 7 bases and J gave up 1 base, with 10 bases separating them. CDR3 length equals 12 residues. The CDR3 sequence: CSGGIGNTEAFF. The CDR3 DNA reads TGCAGCGGGGGGATTGGGAACACTGAAGCTTTCTTT.

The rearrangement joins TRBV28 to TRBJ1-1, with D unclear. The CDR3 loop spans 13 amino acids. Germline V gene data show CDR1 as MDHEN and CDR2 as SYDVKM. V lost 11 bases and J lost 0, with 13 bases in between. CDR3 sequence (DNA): TGTGCCCACAGAGGGAATTTGAACACTGAAGCTTTCTTT. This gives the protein CAHRGNLNTEAFF. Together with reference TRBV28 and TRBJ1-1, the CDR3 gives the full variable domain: DVKVTQSSRYLVKRTGEKVFLECVQDMDHENMFWYRQDPGLGLRLIYFSYDVKMKEKGDIPEGYSVSREKKERFSLILESASTNQTSMYLCAHRGNLNTEAFFGQGTRLTVV.

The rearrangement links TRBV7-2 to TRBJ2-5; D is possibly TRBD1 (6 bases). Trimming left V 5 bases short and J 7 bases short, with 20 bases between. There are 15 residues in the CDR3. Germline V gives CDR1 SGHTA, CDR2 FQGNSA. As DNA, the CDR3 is TGTGCCAGCAGCCCCATCAAGGCCAGGGGCGGGACCCAGTACTTC. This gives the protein CASSPIKARGGTQYF.

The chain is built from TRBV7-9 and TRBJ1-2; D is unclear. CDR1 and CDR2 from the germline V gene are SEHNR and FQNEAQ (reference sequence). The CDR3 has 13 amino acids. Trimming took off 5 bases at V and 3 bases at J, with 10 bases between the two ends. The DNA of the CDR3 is TGTGCCAGCAGCCCCCGGGCAGACTATGGCTACACCTTC. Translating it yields CASSPRADYGYTF.

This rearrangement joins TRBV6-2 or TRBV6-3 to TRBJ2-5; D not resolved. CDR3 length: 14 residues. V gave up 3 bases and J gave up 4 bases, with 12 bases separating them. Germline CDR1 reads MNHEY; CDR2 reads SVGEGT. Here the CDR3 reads CASSYGVARETQYF. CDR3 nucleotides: TGTGCCAGCAGTTATGGCGTGGCTCGAGAGACCCAGTACTTC.

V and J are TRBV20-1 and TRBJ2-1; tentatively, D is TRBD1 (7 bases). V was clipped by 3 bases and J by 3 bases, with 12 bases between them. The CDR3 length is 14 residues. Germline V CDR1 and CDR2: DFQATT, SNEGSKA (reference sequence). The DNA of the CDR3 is TGCAGTGCTAGGGTTCAGGGGGGCTACAATGAGCAGTTCTTC. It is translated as CSARVQGGYNEQFF.